The 6 T cell receptor beta chains in this list originate from one sample, sequenced in a study of CD8 T cells in Susac syndrome (dated by TCRdb to about 2019). Libraries were prepared through the immunoSEQ multiplex PCR assay. RNA was extracted using the RNeasy kit, and roughly 0.45 to 1 ug of the RNA was reverse transcribed with random hexamers. TCRdb took the public reads, trimmed them with fastp at Q25, ran MiXCR for clone calling and kept in-frame beta chains. CDR3 protein duplicates are merged, each entry listing the most common genes and DNA. This sample holds more than 65,000 distinct CDR3 sequences; 95% were observed only once. The ten largest clones represent 0.24% of the sample. The specimen sequenced was CD8+ T cells from PBMCs. These receptors originate from a human donor in good health.

This chain uses TRBV27 with TRBJ1-1; 9 bases fit TRBD1. The J segment lost 1 base and the V segment lost 6 bases, leaving 6 bases of the junction unmatched. Per the germline V gene, CDR1 is MNHEY and CDR2 is SMNVEV (reference sequence). The CDR3 is 15 residues long. The CDR3 sequence: CASRSGTGWNTEAFF. DNA for the CDR3: TGTGCCAGCAGGTCCGGGACAGGGTGGAACACTGAAGCTTTCTTT.

A single count supports this clonotype. The chain employs TRBV6-6 and TRBJ2-7; D not resolved. CDR1 is MNHNY and CDR2 is SVGAGI in the germline V gene (reference sequence). This CDR3 is 13 amino acids long. V lost 6 bases, J lost 4 bases, and 13 bases lay in between. This CDR3 is CASREYMGYEQYV. CDR3 sequence (DNA): TGTGCCAGCAGAGAGTACATGGGGTACGAGCAGTACGTC.

The chain recombines TRBV27 with TRBJ2-2, with unresolved D. Trimming shortened V by 5 bases and J by 0 bases, and 19 bases separated the two germline ends. This CDR3 has 18 amino acids. Germline CDR1 and CDR2: MNHEY and SMNVEV (reference sequence). The CDR3 coding sequence is TGTGCCAGCAGTCCCCGCGTTCCCTGGGGTCCGAACACCGGGGAGCTGTTTTTT. The encoded protein is CASSPRVPWGPNTGELFF.

In its sample, this clonotype was seen a few times. V gene TRBV9 combines with J gene TRBJ2-3, with 8 positions matching TRBD1. The germline V gene encodes CDR1 SGDLS and CDR2 YYNGEE. V lost 0 bases to trimming and J lost 5 bases; unmatched junction nucleotides: 5. This CDR3 is 15 amino acids long. Here the CDR3 DNA reads TGTGCCAGCAGCGTAGGGCAGGGGGCTTTAGATACGCAGTATTTT. It yields the protein CASSVGQGALDTQYF.

CDR3 loop: CSVADRGDEQFF. CDR3 coding DNA: TGCAGCGTCGCGGACAGGGGGGATGAGCAGTTCTTC. V and J are TRBV29-1 and TRBJ2-1; 10 positions match TRBD1. The CDR3 totals 12 residues. The V and J ends lost 6 bases and 8 bases, in that order; junction bases with no gene match: 4. Germline lookup yields CDR1 SQVTM and CDR2 ANQGSEA.

This rearrangement joins TRBV6-2 or TRBV6-3 to TRBJ2-1, with 8 positions matching TRBD1. V lost 6 bases and J lost 1; bases outside the gene matches: 2. Germline V gene sequence: CDR1 MNHEY, CDR2 SVGEGT. The length of the CDR3 is 14 residues. CDR3 sequence reads: CASSRQGSYNEQFF. The CDR3 DNA reads as TGTGCCAGCAGCCGACAGGGGTCCTACAATGAGCAGTTCTTC.